The source of this TCR beta chain is a study of cytomegalovirus exposure and HLA in healthy donors. Whole-study context: Genotyping showed 81% of roughly 400 donors falling in the Caucasian-associated ancestry cluster. Study findings and constraints: Accurate HLA-A and HLA-B prediction from TCR beta sequences was reported for most subjects.

Between the trimmed V and J ends, which lost 1 base and 0 bases, there was a span of 8 bases. Per the germline V gene, CDR1 is SGHTA and CDR2 is FQGNSA. This CDR3 contains 15 residues. Amplification used 60 Vbeta primers and 13 Jbeta primers. This table comes from immunoSEQ multiplex PCR, and its TCRdb copy is limited to in-frame clones, with some not included. This sample's table reports more than 100,000 clones. Comments on this clone: The antigen is not known.

V usage is TRBV7-2 and J usage is TRBJ2-3; D is possibly TRBD2 (6 bases). The clonotype originates from a man between 18 and 29 years old in good health and CMV-seronegative. Source material: PBMCs. The CDR3 spells CASSLGGESTDTQYF. The CDR3 coding sequence is TGTGCCAGCAGCTTAGGCGGGGAGAGCACAGATACGCAGTATTTT.